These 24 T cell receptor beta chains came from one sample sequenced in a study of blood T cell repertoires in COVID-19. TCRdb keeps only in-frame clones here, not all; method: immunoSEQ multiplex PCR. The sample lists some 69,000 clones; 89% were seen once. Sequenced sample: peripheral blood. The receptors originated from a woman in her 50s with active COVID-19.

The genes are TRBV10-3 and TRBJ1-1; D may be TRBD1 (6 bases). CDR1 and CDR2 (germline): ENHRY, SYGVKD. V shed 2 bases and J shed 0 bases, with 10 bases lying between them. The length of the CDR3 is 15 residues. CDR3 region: CAISEGQLMNTEAFF. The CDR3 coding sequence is TGTGCCATCAGTGAGGGACAGCTCATGAACACTGAAGCTTTCTTT.

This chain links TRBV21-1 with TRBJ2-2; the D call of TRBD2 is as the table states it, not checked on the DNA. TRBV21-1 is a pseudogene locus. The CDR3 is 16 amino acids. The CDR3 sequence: CASGLAGEKVSGELFF. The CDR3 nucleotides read TGTGCCAGCGGGCTAGCGGGCGAAAAAGTCTCCGGGGAGCTGTTTTTT.

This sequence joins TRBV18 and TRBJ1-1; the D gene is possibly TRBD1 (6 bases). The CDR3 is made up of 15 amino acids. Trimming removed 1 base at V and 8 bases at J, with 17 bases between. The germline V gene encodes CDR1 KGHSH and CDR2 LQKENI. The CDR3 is CASSPQGGGGAEAFF. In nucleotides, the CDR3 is TGTGCCAGCTCACCACAGGGTGGCGGGGGCGCCGAAGCTTTCTTT.

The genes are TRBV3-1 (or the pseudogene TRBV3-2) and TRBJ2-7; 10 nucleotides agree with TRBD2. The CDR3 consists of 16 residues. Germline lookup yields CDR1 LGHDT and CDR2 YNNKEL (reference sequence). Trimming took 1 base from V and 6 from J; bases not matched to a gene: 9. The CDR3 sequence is CASSQGSLAGEGEQYF. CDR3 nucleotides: TGTGCCAGCAGCCAAGGAAGCCTAGCGGGAGAAGGCGAGCAGTACTTC.

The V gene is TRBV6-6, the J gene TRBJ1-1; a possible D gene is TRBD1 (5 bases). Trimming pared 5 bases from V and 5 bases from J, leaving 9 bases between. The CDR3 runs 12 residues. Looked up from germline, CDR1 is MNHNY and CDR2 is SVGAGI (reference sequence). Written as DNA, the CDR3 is TGTGCCAGCAGTCCCAGGGCGACTGAAGCTTTCTTT. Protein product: CASSPRATEAFF.

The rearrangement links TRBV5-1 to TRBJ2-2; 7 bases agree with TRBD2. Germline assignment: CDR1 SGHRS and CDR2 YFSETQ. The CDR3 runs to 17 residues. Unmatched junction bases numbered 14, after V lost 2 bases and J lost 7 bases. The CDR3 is CASSFRGRAVDGGELFF. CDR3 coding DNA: TGCGCCAGCAGCTTCCGGGGGAGGGCCGTCGACGGCGGGGAGCTGTTTTTT.

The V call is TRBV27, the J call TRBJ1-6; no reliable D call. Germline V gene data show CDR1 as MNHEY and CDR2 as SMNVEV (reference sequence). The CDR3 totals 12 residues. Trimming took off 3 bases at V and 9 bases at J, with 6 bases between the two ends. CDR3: CASSFGGSPLHF. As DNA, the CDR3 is TGTGCCAGCAGTTTCGGCGGTTCACCCCTCCACTTT.

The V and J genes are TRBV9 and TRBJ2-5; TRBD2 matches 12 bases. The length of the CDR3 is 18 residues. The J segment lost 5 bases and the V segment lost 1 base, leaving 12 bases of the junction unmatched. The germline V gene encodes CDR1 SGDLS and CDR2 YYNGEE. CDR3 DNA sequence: TGTGCCAGCAGCGTATTAAGGCTAGCGGGAGGGCGGTTTGAGACCCAGTACTTC. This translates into CASSVLRLAGGRFETQYF.

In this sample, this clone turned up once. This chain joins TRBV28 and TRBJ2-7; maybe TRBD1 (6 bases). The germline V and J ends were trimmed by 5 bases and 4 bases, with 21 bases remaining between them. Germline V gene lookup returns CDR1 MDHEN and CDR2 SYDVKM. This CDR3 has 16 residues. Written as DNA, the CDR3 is TGTGCCAGCAGTCCTCTTTTCCGGGTCAGGGGATACGAGCAGTACTTC. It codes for CASSPLFRVRGYEQYF.

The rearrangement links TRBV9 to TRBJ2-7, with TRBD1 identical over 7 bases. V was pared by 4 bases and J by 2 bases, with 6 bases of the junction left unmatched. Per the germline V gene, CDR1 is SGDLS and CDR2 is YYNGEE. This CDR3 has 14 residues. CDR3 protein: CASSPMTGPYEQYF. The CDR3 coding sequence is TGTGCCAGCAGCCCGATGACAGGGCCCTACGAGCAGTACTTC.

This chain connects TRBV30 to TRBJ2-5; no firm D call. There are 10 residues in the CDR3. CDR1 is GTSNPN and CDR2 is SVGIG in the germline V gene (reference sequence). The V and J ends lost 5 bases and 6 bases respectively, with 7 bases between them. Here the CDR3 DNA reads TGTGCCTGGGGCGAGCAGACCCAGTACTTC. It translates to CAWGEQTQYF.

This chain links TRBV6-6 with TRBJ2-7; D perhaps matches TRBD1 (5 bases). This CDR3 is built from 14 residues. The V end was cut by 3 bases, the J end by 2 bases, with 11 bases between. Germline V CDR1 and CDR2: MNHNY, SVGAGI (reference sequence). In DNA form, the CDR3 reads TGTGCCAGCAGTTATCAGGGAAGGACCTACGAGCAGTACTTC. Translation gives CASSYQGRTYEQYF.

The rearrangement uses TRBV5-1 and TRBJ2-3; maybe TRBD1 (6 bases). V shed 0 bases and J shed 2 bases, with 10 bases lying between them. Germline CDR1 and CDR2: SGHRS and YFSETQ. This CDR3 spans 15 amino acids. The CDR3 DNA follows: TGCGCCAGCAGCTTGGTTGGGGGCCCCACAGATACGCAGTATTTT. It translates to CASSLVGGPTDTQYF.

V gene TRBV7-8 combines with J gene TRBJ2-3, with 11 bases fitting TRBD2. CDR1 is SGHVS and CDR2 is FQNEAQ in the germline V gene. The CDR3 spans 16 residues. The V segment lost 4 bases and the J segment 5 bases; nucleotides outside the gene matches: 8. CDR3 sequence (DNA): TGTGCCAGCAGCTCTAGCGTACTAGCGGGAGTAGATACGCAGTATTTT. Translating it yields CASSSSVLAGVDTQYF. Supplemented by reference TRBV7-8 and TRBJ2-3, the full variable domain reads GAGVSQSPRYKVAKRGQDVALRCDPISGHVSLFWYQQALGQGPEFLTYFQNEAQLDKSGLPSDRFFAERPEGSVSTLKIQRTQQEDSAVYLCASSSSVLAGVDTQYFGPGTRLTVL.

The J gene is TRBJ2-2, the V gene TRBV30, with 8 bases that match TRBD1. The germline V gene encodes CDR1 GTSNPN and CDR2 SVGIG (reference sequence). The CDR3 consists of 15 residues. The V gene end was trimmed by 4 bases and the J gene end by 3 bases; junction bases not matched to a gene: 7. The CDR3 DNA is TGTGCCTGGATGCTGGCAGGGGGCTACACCGGGGAGCTGTTTTTT. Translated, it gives CAWMLAGGYTGELFF.

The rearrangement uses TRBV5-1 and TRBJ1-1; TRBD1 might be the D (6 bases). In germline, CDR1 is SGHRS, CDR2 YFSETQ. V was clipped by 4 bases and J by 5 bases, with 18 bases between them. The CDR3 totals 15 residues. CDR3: CASSDPRGARTEAFF. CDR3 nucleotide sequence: TGCGCCAGCAGCGACCCCCGGGGGGCGAGAACTGAAGCTTTCTTT.

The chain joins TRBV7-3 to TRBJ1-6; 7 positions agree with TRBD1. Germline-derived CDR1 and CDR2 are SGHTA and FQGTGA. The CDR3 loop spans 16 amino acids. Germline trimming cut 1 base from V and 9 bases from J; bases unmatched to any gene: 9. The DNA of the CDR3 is TGTGCCAGCAGCTTAAGGGCAGGGGGAGAGGGTTCACCCCTCCACTTT. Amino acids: CASSLRAGGEGSPLHF. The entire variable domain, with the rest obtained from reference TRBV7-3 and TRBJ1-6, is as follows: GAGVSQTPSNKVTEKGKYVELRCDPISGHTALYWYRQSLGQGPEFLIYFQGTGAADDSGLPNDRFFAVRPEGSVSTLKIQRTERGDSAVYLCASSLRAGGEGSPLHFGNGTRLTVT.

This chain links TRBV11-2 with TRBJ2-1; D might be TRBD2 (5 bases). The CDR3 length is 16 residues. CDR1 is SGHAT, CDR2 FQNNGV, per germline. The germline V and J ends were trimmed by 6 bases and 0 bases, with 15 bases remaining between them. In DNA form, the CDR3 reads TGTGCCAGCAGATCGCGGCGGGTCGTCTCCTACAATGAGCAGTTCTTC. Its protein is CASRSRRVVSYNEQFF. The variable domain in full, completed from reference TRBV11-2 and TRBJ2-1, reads EAGVAQSPRYKIIEKRQSVAFWCNPISGHATLYWYQQILGQGPKLLIQFQNNGVVDDSQLPKDRFSAERLKGVDSTLKIQPAKLEDSAVYLCASRSRRVVSYNEQFFGPGTRLTVL.

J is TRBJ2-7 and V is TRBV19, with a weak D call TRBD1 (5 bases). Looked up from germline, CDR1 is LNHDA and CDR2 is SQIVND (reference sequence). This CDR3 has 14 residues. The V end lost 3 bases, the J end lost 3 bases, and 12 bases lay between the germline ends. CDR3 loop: CASSITGAVYEQYF. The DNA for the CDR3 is TGTGCCAGTAGTATCACAGGTGCTGTCTACGAGCAGTACTTC.

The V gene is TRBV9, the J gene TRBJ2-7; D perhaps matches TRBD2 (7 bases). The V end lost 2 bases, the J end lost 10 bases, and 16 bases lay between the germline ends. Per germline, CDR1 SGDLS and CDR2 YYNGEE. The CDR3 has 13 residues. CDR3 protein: CASSVLGRGGQYF. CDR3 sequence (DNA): TGTGCCAGCAGCGTCTTAGGCCGCGGGGGCCAGTACTTC.

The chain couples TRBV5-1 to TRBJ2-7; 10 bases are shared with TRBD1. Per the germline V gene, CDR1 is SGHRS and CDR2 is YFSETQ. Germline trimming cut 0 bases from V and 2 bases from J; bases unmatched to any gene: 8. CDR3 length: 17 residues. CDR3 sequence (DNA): TGCGCCAGCAGCTTGGGGTTGTTAGGGACAGGGGCCTACGAGCAGTACTTC. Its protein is CASSLGLLGTGAYEQYF.

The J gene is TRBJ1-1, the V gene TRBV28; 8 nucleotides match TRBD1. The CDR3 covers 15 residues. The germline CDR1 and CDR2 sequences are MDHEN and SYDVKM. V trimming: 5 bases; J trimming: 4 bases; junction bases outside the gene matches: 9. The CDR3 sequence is CASSQGQGGVTEAFF. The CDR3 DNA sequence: TGTGCCAGCAGTCAAGGACAGGGTGGGGTCACTGAAGCTTTCTTT.

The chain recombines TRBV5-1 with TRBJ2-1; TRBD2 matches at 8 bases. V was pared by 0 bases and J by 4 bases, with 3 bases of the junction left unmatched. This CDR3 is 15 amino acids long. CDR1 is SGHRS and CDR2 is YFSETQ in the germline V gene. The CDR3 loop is CASSLGREGYNEQFF. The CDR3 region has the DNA TGCGCCAGCAGCTTGGGTCGGGAGGGTTACAATGAGCAGTTCTTC. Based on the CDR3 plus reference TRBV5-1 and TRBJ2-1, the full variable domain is KAGVTQTPRYLIKTRGQQVTLSCSPISGHRSVSWYQQTPGQGLQFLFEYFSETQRNKGNFPGRFSGRQFSNSRSEMNVSTLELGDSALYLCASSLGREGYNEQFFGPGTRLTVL.

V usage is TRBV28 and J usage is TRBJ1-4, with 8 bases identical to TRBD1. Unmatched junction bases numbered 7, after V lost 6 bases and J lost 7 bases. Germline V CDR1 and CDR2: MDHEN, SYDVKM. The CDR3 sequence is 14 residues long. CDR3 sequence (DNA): TGTGCCAGCAGGGATGCCACAGGGGGTGAAAAACTGTTTTTT. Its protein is CASRDATGGEKLFF.